These 10 T cell receptor beta chains originate from one sample sequenced in a study of T cell responses to AZD1222 COVID-19 vaccine. Clones were sequenced by immunoSEQ multiplex PCR, and TCRdb holds only the in-frame ones, with some missing. The repertoire consists of around 120,000 clones, with around 90% occurring once and the leading ten covering 8% to 9.5%. The specimen comprised peripheral blood, sampled on day 0 of AZD1222 vaccination. The source of these receptors is an adult in good health.

For this clone: The same CDR3 is also encoded by other DNA sequences in this sample. The genes are TRBV5-1 and TRBJ1-1; a weak D match, TRBD1 (5 bases). V lost 0 bases and J lost 4, with 13 bases in between. This CDR3 region has 15 residues. In germline, CDR1 is SGHRS, CDR2 YFSETQ. The CDR3 nucleotides are TGCGCCAGCAGCTTGGTTGGGGGTGGAGGCACTGAAGCTTTCTTT. Protein: CASSLVGGGGTEAFF.

J is TRBJ1-2 and V is TRBV18; tentative D call: TRBD1 (5 bases). The CDR3 is 17 residues long. V lost 6 bases and J lost 2, with 22 bases in between. The germline V gene encodes CDR1 KGHSH and CDR2 LQKENI. CDR3: CASSSRSQVSRNYGYTF. The CDR3 coding sequence is TGTGCCAGCTCCTCAAGGTCACAGGTTTCACGGAACTATGGCTACACCTTC. The full variable domain, completed using reference TRBV18 and TRBJ1-2, is NAGVMQNPRHLVRRRGQEARLRCSPMKGHSHVYWYRQLPEEGLKFMVYLQKENIIDESGMPKERFSAEFPKEGPSILRIQQVVRGDSAAYFCASSSRSQVSRNYGYTFGSGTRLTVV.

The chain combines TRBV3-1 (or the pseudogene TRBV3-2) with TRBJ2-5, with 11 bases fitting TRBD2. The CDR3 consists of 19 residues. Germline assignment: CDR1 LGHDT and CDR2 YNNKEL (reference sequence). V lost 0 bases, J lost 0 bases, and 9 bases stayed unmatched. The CDR3 loop reads CASSQDSLRLAGNQETQYF. CDR3 sequence (DNA): TGTGCCAGCAGCCAAGATTCCCTTCGACTAGCGGGGAACCAAGAGACCCAGTACTTC.

This sequence joins TRBV7-9 and TRBJ1-1; no clear D. CDR1 SEHNR and CDR2 FQNEAQ come from the germline V gene (reference sequence). Trimming removed 3 bases at V and 1 base at J, with 12 bases between. This CDR3 contains 15 residues. CDR3 amino acids: CASSFRTAKNTEAFF. The CDR3 nucleotides are TGTGCCAGCAGCTTCCGGACGGCTAAGAACACTGAAGCTTTCTTT.

The chain combines TRBV11-2 with TRBJ2-7; possibly TRBD2 for D (7 bases). Between the trimmed V and J ends, which lost 1 base and 1 base, there was a span of 11 bases. The CDR3 is 15 residues long. The V gene's germline CDR1 is SGHAT and CDR2 FQNNGV. CDR3 DNA: TGTGCCAGCAGCTTAGTGCGGGGGCCGTCCTACGAGCAGTACTTC. Its translation: CASSLVRGPSYEQYF. Variable domain in full (rest from reference TRBV11-2 and TRBJ2-7): EAGVAQSPRYKIIEKRQSVAFWCNPISGHATLYWYQQILGQGPKLLIQFQNNGVVDDSQLPKDRFSAERLKGVDSTLKIQPAKLEDSAVYLCASSLVRGPSYEQYFGPGTRLTVT.

The CDR3 coding sequence is TGTGCCAGCAGCCAATATGGACAGGGGGGATACAATGAGCAGTTCTTC. Translating it yields CASSQYGQGGYNEQFF. V usage is TRBV3-1 (or the pseudogene TRBV3-2) and J usage is TRBJ2-1; TRBD1 aligns across 10 bases. The CDR3 is 16 residues long. CDR1 and CDR2 from the germline V gene are LGHDT and YNNKEL (reference sequence). The V gene end was trimmed by 2 bases and the J gene end by 4 bases; junction bases not matched to a gene: 5.

V and J are TRBV6-6 and TRBJ1-2, with 9 bases aligning to TRBD1. This CDR3 has 15 amino acids. The germline V gene encodes CDR1 MNHNY and CDR2 SVGAGI (reference sequence). Germline trimming cut 4 bases from V and 2 bases from J; bases unmatched to any gene: 5. The CDR3 sequence is CASSFPGQGNYGYTF. The CDR3 DNA is TGTGCCAGCAGTTTCCCCGGACAGGGGAACTATGGCTACACCTTC.

The V gene is TRBV28, the J gene TRBJ2-7, with 8 bases aligning to TRBD1. V lost 7 bases to trimming and J lost 7 bases; unmatched junction nucleotides: 18. The CDR3 length is 16 residues. Germline loops: CDR1 MDHEN, CDR2 SYDVKM. The CDR3 is CASTDGTGRLLGEQYF. CDR3 nucleotides: TGTGCCAGCACCGATGGGACAGGCCGTCTTCTCGGGGAGCAGTACTTC.

The CDR3 DNA is TGTGCCAGCAGTTTAACAGGGACTGGAAACACCATATATTTT. Protein product: CASSLTGTGNTIYF. The chain joins TRBV27 to TRBJ1-3, with a weak D call TRBD1 (6 bases). Germline V CDR1 and CDR2: MNHEY, SMNVEV (reference sequence). The germline V and J ends were trimmed by 2 bases and 2 bases, with 7 bases remaining between them. The CDR3 has 14 residues.

V is TRBV27 and J is TRBJ1-6; D uncertain. Trimming shortened V by 5 bases and J by 8 bases, and 13 bases separated the two germline ends. From germline, CDR1 is MNHEY and CDR2 SMNVEV (reference sequence). The CDR3 runs to 14 residues. The CDR3 spells CASSETPPDSPLHF. CDR3 DNA sequence: TGTGCCAGCAGTGAGACACCTCCGGATTCACCCCTCCACTTT.